This record looks at one T cell receptor (beta chain) sequence and its context. Its antigen remains undetermined. No base quality information exists; no much larger clone differs at one position. Each collaborating institution followed its own protocols to collect whole blood in K2EDTA tubes. For TCRbeta analysis, collaborator samples were shipped as frozen whole blood, as isolated PBMCs, or as DNA extracted from either sample type. This sample was included in a study of blood T cell repertoires in COVID-19 (dated by TCRdb to the early 2020s). With regard to the full study: The collaborator samples originated in the United States, Italy and Spain and spanned the acute and convalescent phases of COVID-19. The samples were drawn from the first 160 participants of the ongoing ImmuneRACE study and from some 1,300 subjects provided by 6 global collaborators. The prospective study material was composed of cDNA or gDNA derived from T cells, B-cell-depleted T cells, or PBMCs. Subjects who had been exposed to COVID-19, were actively infected with it, or had recovered from it provided the deeply sampled blood TCRbeta repertoires that made up the dataset. The repertoires were released in a freely available public database intended as a resource for research on the immune response to SARS-CoV-2. Where HLA class I and class II types were available, the types were taken from metadata supplied by the sample provider, not from assay-based typing. A de-identified subject ID, COVID-19 status, age in years and sex were almost always included in the sample metadata.

V is pruned by 5 bases and J by 5 bases, leaving 1 base of the junction without a gene match. The CDR3 measures 12 amino acids from cysteine to phenylalanine. Solely the CDR3 DNA is kept, with 36 bases framed from the first base. Study-wide findings and limitations: The quantity of clinical and demographic metadata differed by source and by participant and was supplied without curation.

TCRbeta CDR3 regions were amplified from genomic DNA using the immunoSEQ Assay, a bias-controlled multiplex PCR. Per the original workflow: The number of nucleated cells in each sample was estimated by amplification of reference gene primers within the assay. Sequence reads were collapsed and filtered to measure the absolute abundance of every unique TCRbeta CDR3 rearrangement. Productive Simpson clonality was computed per sample as the square root of Simpson's diversity index over productive rearrangements. The immuneACCESS repertoire file appears here via TCRdb, limited to in-frame rearrangements. These files lack a portion of the clones; in checked studies, under half of the deficit traces to unresolved V genes, and the cause of the others is not known. Clonal size and the V and J genes are those of that table, whereas D and trimming came from the DNA. The sample table holds 240,000 or so clones, of which 70% to 80% were seen once. The biggest ten clones account for about 3.5% of the sample.

The source of this sequence is a woman of 80 years or more with acute or convalescent COVID-19. Sequenced sample: peripheral blood. Rearrangement joined TRBV12-3 or TRBV12-4 to TRBJ1-2; 8 central bases correspond to TRBD1. The CDR3 here reads CASSDRGYGYTF. In nucleotides, the sequence is TGTGCCAGCAGTGACAGGGGATATGGCTACACCTTC.